A single T cell receptor beta chain is shown here with its context. The antigen is undetermined. The sample belongs to a study of PD-1 blockade in classical Hodgkin lymphoma. Study results and caveats: The causes of the repertoire differences, possibly disease activity or prior therapy, remain undefined.

Some clones are missing from TCRdb's copy, which holds only in-frame ones; the method was immunoSEQ multiplex PCR. Found here are about 20,000 clones, around 67% of them singletons; the top ten hold roughly 24%. In every patient, relapse followed autologous stem cell transplantation, while exposure to brentuximab vedotin differed. The CDR3 is 17 amino acids. The ends were cut back, 6 bases at V and 1 base at J, with 19 bases in the middle. Germline assignment: CDR1 MNHEY and CDR2 SMNVEV (reference sequence). The specimen comprised peripheral blood mononuclear cells (PBMCs), sampled before the second cycle of nivolumab. The chain uses TRBV27 and TRBJ2-1, with D possibly matching TRBD2 (5 bases). This sequence was found in a human donor with classical Hodgkin lymphoma. CDR3 amino acids: CASRKGGGGWSYNEQFF. Written as DNA, the CDR3 is TGTGCCAGCAGAAAGGGTGGAGGCGGGTGGTCCTACAATGAGCAGTTCTTC.